A selection of T cell receptor beta chains follows, all from one sample in a study of shared clonotypes between healthy human individuals. Generated by immunoSEQ multiplex PCR, the TCRdb table keeps only in-frame clones and is missing some. The sample has about 2,500,000 clones; roughly nine tenths are singletons. Sequences were obtained from naive CD4+ T cells sorted from blood. All receptors come from a man aged 18-30 years in good health. Both conserved end residues are part of each CDR3. A D gene is named only where the DNA matches it firmly. Clone size is not always given. Where it is, it says once, few, many or a class for expanded clones.

j_call: TRBJ2-7
v_call: TRBV5-1
d_call: TRBD1
clone_size: .
cdr3_aa: CASSLKLGQGSEQYF
cdr3_nt: TGCGCCAGCAGCTTGAAGCTGGGACAGGGAAGCGAGCAGTACTTC

j_call: TRBJ2-2
v_call: TRBV7-9
d_call: .
clone_size: few
cdr3_aa: CASSVVGSTGELFF
cdr3_nt: TGTGCCAGCAGCGTCGTAGGTAGCACCGGGGAGCTGTTTTTT

j_call: TRBJ1-4
v_call: TRBV28
d_call: TRBD1
clone_size: .
cdr3_aa: CASSFGTATNEKLFF
cdr3_nt: TGTGCCAGCAGCTTCGGGACAGCCACTAATGAAAAACTGTTTTTT

j_call: TRBJ2-1
v_call: TRBV6-6
d_call: TRBD2
clone_size: .
cdr3_aa: CASTPYSGGNNEQFF
cdr3_nt: TGTGCCAGCACCCCTTATAGCGGGGGAAACAATGAGCAGTTCTTC

j_call: TRBJ1-1
v_call: TRBV5-1
d_call: .
clone_size: .
cdr3_aa: CASSFKENTEAFF
cdr3_nt: TGCGCCAGCAGCTTCAAGGAGAACACTGAAGCTTTCTTT

j_call: TRBJ2-7
v_call: TRBV27
d_call: .
clone_size: .
cdr3_aa: CASSPTTGFSYEQYF
cdr3_nt: TGTGCCAGCAGTCCCACTACAGGGTTTAGCTACGAGCAGTACTTC

j_call: TRBJ2-7
v_call: TRBV2
d_call: TRBD2
clone_size: .
cdr3_aa: CASSPGGGPYEQYF
cdr3_nt: TGTGCCAGCTCCCCTGGGGGAGGGCCCTACGAGCAGTACTTC

j_call: TRBJ2-5
v_call: TRBV6-5
d_call: .
clone_size: once
cdr3_aa: CASRGDPSRTQYF
cdr3_nt: TGTGCCAGCAGAGGGGACCCCTCCCGGACCCAGTACTTC

j_call: TRBJ2-7
v_call: TRBV2
d_call: TRBD1
clone_size: .
cdr3_aa: CASRRTGTYEQYF
cdr3_nt: TGTGCCAGCAGGCGGACAGGGACCTACGAGCAGTACTTC

j_call: TRBJ1-6
v_call: TRBV6-5
d_call: TRBD1
clone_size: .
cdr3_aa: CASGRDRGQSPLHF
cdr3_nt: TGTGCCAGCGGCCGGGACAGGGGGCAATCACCCCTCCACTTT